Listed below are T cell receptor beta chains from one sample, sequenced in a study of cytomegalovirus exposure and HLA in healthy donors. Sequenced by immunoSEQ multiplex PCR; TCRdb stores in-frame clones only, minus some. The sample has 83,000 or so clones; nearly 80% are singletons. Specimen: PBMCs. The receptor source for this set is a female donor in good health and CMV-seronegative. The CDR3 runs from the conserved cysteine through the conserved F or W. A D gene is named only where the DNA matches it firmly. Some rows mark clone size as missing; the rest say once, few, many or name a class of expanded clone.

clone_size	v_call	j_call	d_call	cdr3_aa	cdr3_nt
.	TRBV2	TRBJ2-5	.	CASSLGGGGGPQYF	TGTGCCAGCAGCCTAGGAGGGGGAGGGGGGCCCCAGTACTTC
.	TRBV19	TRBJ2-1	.	CASRGGAYNEQFF	TGTGCCAGTAGGGGCGGGGCCTACAATGAGCAGTTCTTC
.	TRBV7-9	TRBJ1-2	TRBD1	CASSFDRGGYTF	TGTGCCAGCAGCTTCGACAGGGGCGGCTACACCTTC
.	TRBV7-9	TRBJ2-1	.	CASSLGGFDEQFF	TGTGCCAGCAGCTTAGGAGGTTTCGATGAGCAGTTCTTC
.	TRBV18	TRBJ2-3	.	CASSPPSSADTQYF	TGTGCCAGCTCACCACCTTCTTCTGCAGATACGCAGTATTTT
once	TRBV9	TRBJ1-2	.	CASRTEVSGYTF	TGTGCCAGCAGGACAGAGGTCAGCGGCTACACCTTC
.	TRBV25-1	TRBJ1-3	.	CASSVRRLGNTIYF	TGTGCCAGCAGTGTACGGCGGCTTGGAAACACCATATATTTT
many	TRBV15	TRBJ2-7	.	CATSRDLKTGAYEQYF	TGTGCCACCAGCAGAGATCTGAAGACTGGAGCCTACGAGCAGTACTTC
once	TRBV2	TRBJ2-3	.	CASSVQTHGTDTQYF	TGTGCCAGCAGTGTCCAGACTCACGGGACAGATACGCAGTATTTT
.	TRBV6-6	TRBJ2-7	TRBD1	CAAQMRTGRGEQYF	TGTGCCGCCCAAATGAGGACAGGGAGAGGCGAGCAGTACTTC
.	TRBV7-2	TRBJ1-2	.	CASSLPVYGYTF	TGTGCCAGCAGCTTACCGGTTTATGGCTACACCTTC
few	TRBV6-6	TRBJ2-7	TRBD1	CASSYSGQGYEQYF	TGTGCCAGCAGTTACAGTGGACAGGGGTACGAGCAGTACTTC
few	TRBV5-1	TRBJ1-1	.	CASSLGVGRVPNTEAFF	TGCGCCAGCAGCTTGGGGGTAGGGAGGGTGCCGAACACTGAAGCTTTCTTT
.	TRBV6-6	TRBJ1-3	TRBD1	CASTPQGAGNTIYF	TGTGCCAGCACCCCCCAGGGGGCTGGAAACACCATATATTTT
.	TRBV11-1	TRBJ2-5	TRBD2	CASSFPTSGDLSIQETQYF	TGTGCCAGCAGCTTCCCGACTAGCGGGGACTTATCTATCCAAGAGACCCAGTACTTC
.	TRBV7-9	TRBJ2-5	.	CASRSSGDQETQYF	TGTGCCAGCAGGTCCTCGGGAGACCAGGAGACCCAGTACTTC
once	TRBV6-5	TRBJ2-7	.	CASSRSGVYEQYF	TGTGCCAGCTCAAGATCGGGAGTCTACGAGCAGTACTTC
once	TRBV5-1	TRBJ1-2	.	CASSMGDYGYTF	TGCGCCAGCAGCATGGGAGACTATGGCTACACCTTC
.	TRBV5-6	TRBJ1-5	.	CASSPRGFNQPQHF	TGTGCCAGCAGCCCCCGGGGTTTCAATCAGCCCCAGCATTTT
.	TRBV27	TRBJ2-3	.	CASSLLRQRGTDTQYF	TGTGCCAGCAGTTTATTACGCCAGCGGGGCACAGATACGCAGTATTTT
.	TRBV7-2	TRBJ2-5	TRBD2	CASSLGSSGRTQYF	TGTGCCAGCAGCTTAGGATCTAGCGGGAGGACCCAGTACTTC
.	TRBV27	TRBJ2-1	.	CASSPTIGQNNEQFF	TGTGCCAGCAGTCCCACGATCGGACAGAACAATGAGCAGTTCTTC
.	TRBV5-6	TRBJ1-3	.	CASSFGISGNTIYF	TGTGCCAGCAGCTTCGGGATCTCTGGAAACACCATATATTTT
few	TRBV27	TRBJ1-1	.	CASSFDWSRVNTEAFF	TGTGCCAGCAGTTTCGATTGGAGCAGGGTGAACACTGAAGCTTTCTTT
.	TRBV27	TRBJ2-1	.	CASSFYRQYNEQFF	TGTGCCAGCAGTTTTTACCGACAGTACAATGAGCAGTTCTTC
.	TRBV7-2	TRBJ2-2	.	CASSLVGMRLTNTGELFF	TGTGCCAGCAGCTTAGTAGGTATGCGGCTGACGAACACCGGGGAGCTGTTTTTT
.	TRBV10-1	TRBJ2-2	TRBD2	CASSESGGVKELFF	TGCGCCAGCAGTGAGTCGGGAGGGGTCAAGGAGCTGTTTTTT
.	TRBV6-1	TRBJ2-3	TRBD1	CASSELTGGADTQYF	TGTGCCAGCAGTGAACTAACAGGGGGAGCAGATACGCAGTATTTT
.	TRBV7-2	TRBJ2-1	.	CASSLVGREALSGEQFF	TGTGCCAGCAGCTTAGTGGGGCGCGAGGCCCTTTCGGGTGAGCAGTTCTTC
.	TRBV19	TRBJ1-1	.	CASSYTGEAFF	TGTGCCAGTAGTTACACAGGGGAAGCTTTCTTT
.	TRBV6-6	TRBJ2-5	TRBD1	CASSTQGQSGETQYF	TGTGCCAGCAGTACACAGGGACAGTCGGGGGAGACCCAGTACTTC
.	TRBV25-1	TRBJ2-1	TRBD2	CASSDSSGSGYNEQFF	TGTGCCAGCAGTGATTCCAGCGGGAGCGGCTACAATGAGCAGTTCTTC
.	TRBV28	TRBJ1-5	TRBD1	CASSLRTGGGWGNQPQHF	TGTGCCAGCAGTCTTCGGACAGGGGGCGGTTGGGGCAATCAGCCCCAGCATTTT
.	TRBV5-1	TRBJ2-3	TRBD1	CASNTGDTDTQYF	TGCGCCAGTAATACAGGGGACACAGATACGCAGTATTTT
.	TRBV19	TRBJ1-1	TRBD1	CASRTGATEAFF	TGTGCCAGTAGGACAGGGGCGACTGAAGCTTTCTTT
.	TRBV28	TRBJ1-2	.	CASSSSAAGYGYTF	TGTGCCAGCAGTTCGAGCGCGGCCGGCTATGGCTACACCTTC
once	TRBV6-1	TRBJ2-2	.	CASTPGMSAGELFF	TGTGCCAGCACCCCAGGGATGTCGGCCGGGGAGCTGTTTTTT
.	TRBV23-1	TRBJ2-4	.	CASSQCRLKNIQYF	TGCGCCAGCAGTCAATGCCGGTTAAAAAACATTCAGTACTTC
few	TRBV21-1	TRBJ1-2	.	CASSKWGRNYGYTF	TGTGCCAGCAGCAAATGGGGCAGAAACTATGGCTACACCTTC
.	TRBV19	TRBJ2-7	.	CASSTGNYEQYF	TGTGCCAGTAGTACAGGAAACTACGAGCAGTACTTC
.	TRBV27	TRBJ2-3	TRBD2	CASSPAGGRDGADTQYF	TGTGCCAGCAGTCCGGCGGGGGGCAGGGACGGGGCAGATACGCAGTATTTT
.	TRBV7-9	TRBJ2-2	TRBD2	CASSLAGGMNTGELFF	TGTGCCAGCAGCTTAGCGGGAGGGATGAACACCGGGGAGCTGTTTTTT
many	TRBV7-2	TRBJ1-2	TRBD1	CASSFSTGGLNYGYTF	TGTGCCAGCAGCTTCAGTACAGGGGGCCTTAACTATGGCTACACCTTC
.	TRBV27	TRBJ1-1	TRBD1	CASRQRGRGLDGYTEAFF	TGTGCCAGCAGGCAACGGGGCAGGGGGCTGGATGGGTACACTGAAGCTTTCTTT